The T cell receptor beta chain under discussion was sequenced for a study of vaccination and CD4 T cells after COVID-19. For the study at large: Six males and four females, two Hispanic, made up the convalescents. The post-COVID sampling time was a median roughly 100 days after diagnosis, ranging from 35 to 161. Collection of post-vaccine samples followed dose two by a median roughly 72 days, spanning a range of 14 to 241.

The CDR3 is 13 amino acids. Per germline, CDR1 MDHEN and CDR2 SYDVKM. With 6 bases removed from V and 4 bases from J, the gap between germline ends came to 10 bases. The treatment denotes: roughly 10-day PBMC culture with coronavirus spike peptide pools or control peptides (ViraFEST assay). This clonotype turned up a few times. Antigen specificity is unknown. An Oncomine TCR Beta short-read assay was used to sequence the DNA from cultured CD4+ T cells. Researchers extracted genomic DNA from CD4+ T cells that had been cultured. TCRdb redid the calling of the PCR reads with MiXCR, one entry per CDR3 protein. The profile shows more than 15,000 distinct CDR3 sequences, roughly 45% of them singletons.

Sequenced: CD4+ T cells from blood, cultured in vitro. The sequence derives from a human donor who had recovered from COVID-19. V is TRBV28 and J is TRBJ1-3; D uncertain. CDR3 protein: CASSLRPGNTIYF. The CDR3, as DNA: TGTGCCAGCAGCCTTAGGCCCGGAAACACCATATATTTT.